This TCR beta chain was captured in a study of cytomegalovirus exposure and HLA in healthy donors. Primers for the PCR totalled 60 Vbeta and 13 Jbeta. Sequencing was performed with immunoSEQ multiplex PCR; in TCRdb, only in-frame clones are kept and a portion is missing. The repertoire includes about 160,000 clones, 65% to 85% of them detected once, and more than 1.2% sits in the top ten. Germline-derived CDR1 and CDR2 are MDHEN and SYDVKM. The J segment lost 4 bases and the V segment lost 6 bases, leaving 4 bases of the junction unmatched. CDR3 length: 13 amino acids. This clone occurred a few times.

The sample taken for sequencing was PBMCs. The receptor comes from a man in his sixties in good health and CMV-seronegative. The chain joins TRBV28 to TRBJ1-1; the match to TRBD1 covers 8 bases. CDR3 protein: CASSRTGGTEAFF. The CDR3 region has the DNA TGTGCCAGCAGCCGAACAGGGGGCACTGAAGCTTTCTTT. The variable domain in full, with the rest retrieved from reference TRBV28 and TRBJ1-1, is DVKVTQSSRYLVKRTGEKVFLECVQDMDHENMFWYRQDPGLGLRLIYFSYDVKMKEKGDIPEGYSVSREKKERFSLILESASTNQTSMYLCASSRTGGTEAFFGQGTRLTVV.